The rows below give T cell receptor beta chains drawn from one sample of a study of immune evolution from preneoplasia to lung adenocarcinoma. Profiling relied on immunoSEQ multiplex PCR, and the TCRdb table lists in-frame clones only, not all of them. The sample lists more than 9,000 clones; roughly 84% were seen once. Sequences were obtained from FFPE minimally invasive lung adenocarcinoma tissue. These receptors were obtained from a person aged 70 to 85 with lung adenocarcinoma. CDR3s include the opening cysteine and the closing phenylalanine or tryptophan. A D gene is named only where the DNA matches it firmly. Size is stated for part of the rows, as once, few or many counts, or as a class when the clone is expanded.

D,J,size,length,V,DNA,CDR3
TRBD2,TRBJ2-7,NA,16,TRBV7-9,TGTGCCAGCAGCACTAAGTCTGGGACTAGTGACTACGAGCAGTACTTC,CASSTKSGTSDYEQYF
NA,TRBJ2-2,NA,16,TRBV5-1,TGCGCCAGCAGCTTGGAGTTCGGGGTAAACACCGGGGAGCTGTTTTTT,CASSLEFGVNTGELFF
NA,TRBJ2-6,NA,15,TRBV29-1,TGCAGCGTTGAACAGGGGCAACGTGGGGCCAACGTCCTGACTTTC,CSVEQGQRGANVLTF
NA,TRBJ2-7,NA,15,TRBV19,TGTGCCAGTAGTGTTCGGGGGGCCTCCTCCTACGAGCAGTACTTC,CASSVRGASSYEQYF
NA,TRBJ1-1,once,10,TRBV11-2,TGTGCCACAGGGAACACTGAAGCTTTCTTT,CATGNTEAFF
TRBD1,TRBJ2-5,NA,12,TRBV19,TGTGCCAGTAGTAAACAGGGGGAGACCCAGTACTTC,CASSKQGETQYF
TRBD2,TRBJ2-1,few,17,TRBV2,TGTGCCAGCAGTGGGGTTAGCGGGGGGCTCTCCTACAATGAGCAGTTCTTC,CASSGVSGGLSYNEQFF
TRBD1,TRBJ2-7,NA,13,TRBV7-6,TGTGCCAGCAGCCGAGACAGGGTTGGAAAGCAGTACTTC,CASSRDRVGKQYF
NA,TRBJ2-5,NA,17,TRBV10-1,TGCGCCAGCTTCGGGGAAGGTTGGGCAGGGGAGGGGGAGACCCAGTACTTC,CASFGEGWAGEGETQYF
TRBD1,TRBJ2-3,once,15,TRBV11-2,TGTGCCAGCAGCATATGGACAGGGAGCACAGATACGCAGTATTTT,CASSIWTGSTDTQYF
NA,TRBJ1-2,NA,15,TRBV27,TGTGCCAGCAGTTTATCGGGCAGAACTAACTATGGCTACACCTTC,CASSLSGRTNYGYTF
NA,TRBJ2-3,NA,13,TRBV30,TGTGCCCTGAAGTGGGACAGCACAGATACGCAGTATTTT,CALKWDSTDTQYF
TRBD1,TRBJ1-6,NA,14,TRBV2,TGTGCCAGCACGGCGGACAGGGGCAATTCACCCCTCCACTTT,CASTADRGNSPLHF
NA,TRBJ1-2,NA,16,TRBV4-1,TGCGCCAGCAGCCTGGGGCAGGGGAATTCTCACTATGGCTACACCTTC,CASSLGQGNSHYGYTF
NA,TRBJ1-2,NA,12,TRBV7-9,TGTGCCAGCAGCTTAGGGAACTATGGCTACACCTTC,CASSLGNYGYTF
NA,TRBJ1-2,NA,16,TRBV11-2,TGTGCCAGCAGCTACGAGGACCCCGGCGATGGCTATGGCTACACCTTC,CASSYEDPGDGYGYTF
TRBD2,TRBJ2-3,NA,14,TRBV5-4,TGTGCCAGCAGCTTAGCGGGAGCAAGGGATACGCAGTATTTT,CASSLAGARDTQYF
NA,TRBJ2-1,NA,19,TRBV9,TGTGCCAGCAGCGGAGGGGGGAAAGTGAGACTTGGGGACTACAATGAGCAGTTCTTC,CASSGGGKVRLGDYNEQFF
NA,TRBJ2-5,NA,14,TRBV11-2,TGTGCCAGCAGTAGAAGACTTGGACCAGAGACCCAGTACTTC,CASSRRLGPETQYF
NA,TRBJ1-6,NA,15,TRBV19,TGTGCCAGTAGTATAAGAGGGCAGGGCGATTCACCCCTCCACTTT,CASSIRGQGDSPLHF
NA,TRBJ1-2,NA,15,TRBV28,TGTGCCAGCAGTTTGGACCGACAGCAGCCTGGGGGCTACACCTTC,CASSLDRQQPGGYTF
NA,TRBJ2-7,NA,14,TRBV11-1,TGTGCCAGCAGGGCCCGGGCAGGGAGATCCGAGCAGTACTTC,CASRARAGRSEQYF
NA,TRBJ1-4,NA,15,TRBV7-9,TGTGCCAGCAGTCCAGGGGTGAGGACTAATGAAAAACTGTTTTTT,CASSPGVRTNEKLFF
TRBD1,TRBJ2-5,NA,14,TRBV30,TGTGCCTGGAAGGGACAGGGGGCGATGGAGACCCAGTACTTC,CAWKGQGAMETQYF
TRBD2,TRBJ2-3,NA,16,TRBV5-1,TGCGCCAGCAGCTCCGGACTAGCGGGAGACACAGATACGCAGTATTTT,CASSSGLAGDTDTQYF
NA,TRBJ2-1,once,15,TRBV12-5,TGTGCTAGTGGTTTGCTCGGTGGGAGATACAATGAGCAGTTCTTC,CASGLLGGRYNEQFF
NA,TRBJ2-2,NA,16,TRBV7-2,TGTGCCAGCAGCCCGACTACCATGGCGAACACCGGGGAGCTGTTTTTT,CASSPTTMANTGELFF
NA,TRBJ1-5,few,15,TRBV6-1,TGTGCCAGCCGTGAGGCGGGGGGCGGCAATCAGCCCCAGCATTTT,CASREAGGGNQPQHF
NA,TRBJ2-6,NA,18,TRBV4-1,TGCGCCAGCAGCTCTTTTTGGGCAGGACCCTCTGGGGCCAACGTCCTGACTTTC,CASSSFWAGPSGANVLTF
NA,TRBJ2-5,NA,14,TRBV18,TGTGCCAGCTCACCAGGAGCAGGGGAGGAGACCCAGTACTTC,CASSPGAGEETQYF
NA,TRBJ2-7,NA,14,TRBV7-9,TGTGCCAGCAGCACCACAGAAAGGGGGAGCGAGCAATACTTC,CASSTTERGSEQYF
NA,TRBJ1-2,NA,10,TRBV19,TGTGCCAGCAGGAGTTATGGCTACACCTTC,CASRSYGYTF
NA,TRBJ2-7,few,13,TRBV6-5,TGTGCCAGCAGTAGACAGATAATGTACGAGCAGTACTTC,CASSRQIMYEQYF
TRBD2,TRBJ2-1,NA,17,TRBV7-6,TGTGCCAGCAGCTTGGACTTTCTAGCGGGGGGCCCCAATGAGCAGTTCTTC,CASSLDFLAGGPNEQFF
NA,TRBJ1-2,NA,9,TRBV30,TGTGCCTCCGGATATGGCTACACCTTC,CASGYGYTF
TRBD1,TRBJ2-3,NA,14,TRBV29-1,TGCAGCGTTGAGGGACAGGGTCCCACAGATACGCAGTATTTT,CSVEGQGPTDTQYF
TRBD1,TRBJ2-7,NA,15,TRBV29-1,TGCAGCGCCCGGTCCGGGACAGGGAGCTCCTACGAGCAGTACTTC,CSARSGTGSSYEQYF
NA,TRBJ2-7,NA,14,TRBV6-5,TGTGCCAGCAGTTACGACAGTTGGGCCTACGAGCAGTACTTC,CASSYDSWAYEQYF
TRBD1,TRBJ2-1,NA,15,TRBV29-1,TGCAGCGTTGAAGATCGGGACAGGGGGCTGAATGAGCAGTTCTTC,CSVEDRDRGLNEQFF
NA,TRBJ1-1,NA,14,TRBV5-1,TGCGCCAGCAGCTTAGTCAGGGATCACACTGAAGCTTTCTTT,CASSLVRDHTEAFF
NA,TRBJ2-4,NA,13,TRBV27,TGTGCCATTATGGACAGAGCCAAAAACATTCAGTACTTC,CAIMDRAKNIQYF
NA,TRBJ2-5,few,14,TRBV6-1,TGTGCCAGCAGTGAAGGAGCGGAGCAAGAGACCCAGTACTTC,CASSEGAEQETQYF
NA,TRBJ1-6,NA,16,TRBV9,TGTGCCAGCAGCGTAGGAGGGGTAGTGAATAATTCACCCCTCCACTTT,CASSVGGVVNNSPLHF
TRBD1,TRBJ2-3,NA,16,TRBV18,TGTGCCAGCTCACCTCGGACAGGGTCTAGCACAGATACGCAGTATTTT,CASSPRTGSSTDTQYF
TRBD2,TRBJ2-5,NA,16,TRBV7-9,TGTGCCAGCAGCTTATCCGGACTAGCGGGGCAAGAGACCCAGTACTTC,CASSLSGLAGQETQYF
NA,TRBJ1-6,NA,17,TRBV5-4,TGTGCCAGCTATGATAGTGGTTCCCAAACCTTTAATTCACCCCTCCACTTT,CASYDSGSQTFNSPLHF
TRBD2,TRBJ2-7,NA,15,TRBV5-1,TGCGCCAGCAGCCTCGGGACTAGCGGGGGATACGAGCAGTACTTC,CASSLGTSGGYEQYF